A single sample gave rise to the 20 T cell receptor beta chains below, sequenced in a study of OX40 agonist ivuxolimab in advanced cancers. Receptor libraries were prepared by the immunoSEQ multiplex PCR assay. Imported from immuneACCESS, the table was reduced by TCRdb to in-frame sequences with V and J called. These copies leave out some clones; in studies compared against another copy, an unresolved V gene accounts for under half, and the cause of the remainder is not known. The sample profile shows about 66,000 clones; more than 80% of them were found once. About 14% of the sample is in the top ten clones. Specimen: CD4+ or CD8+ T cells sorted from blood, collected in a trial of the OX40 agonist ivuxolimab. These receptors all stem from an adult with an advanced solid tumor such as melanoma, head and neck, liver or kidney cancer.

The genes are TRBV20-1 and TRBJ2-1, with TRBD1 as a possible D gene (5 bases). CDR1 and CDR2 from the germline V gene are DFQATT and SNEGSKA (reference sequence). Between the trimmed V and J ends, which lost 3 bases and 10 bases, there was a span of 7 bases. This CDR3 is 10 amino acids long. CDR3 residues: CSASKGEQFF. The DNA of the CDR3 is TGCAGTGCTAGCAAGGGGGAGCAGTTCTTC.

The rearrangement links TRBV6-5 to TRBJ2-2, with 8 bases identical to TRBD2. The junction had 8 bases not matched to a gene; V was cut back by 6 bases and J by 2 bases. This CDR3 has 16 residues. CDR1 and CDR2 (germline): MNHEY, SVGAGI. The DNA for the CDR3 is TGTGCCAGCAGCTACACTAGGACTAGCAACACCGGGGAGCTGTTTTTT. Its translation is CASSYTRTSNTGELFF.

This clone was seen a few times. CDR3 nucleotides: TGCGCCAGCAGTAAAGAAGCTTTCTTT. This codes for CASSKEAFF. The chain joins TRBV23-1 to TRBJ1-1; D is uncertain. TRBV23-1 is labeled an ORF, and its function is uncertain. The CDR3 totals 9 residues. V was trimmed by 5 bases and J by 8 bases, leaving 3 bases between them.

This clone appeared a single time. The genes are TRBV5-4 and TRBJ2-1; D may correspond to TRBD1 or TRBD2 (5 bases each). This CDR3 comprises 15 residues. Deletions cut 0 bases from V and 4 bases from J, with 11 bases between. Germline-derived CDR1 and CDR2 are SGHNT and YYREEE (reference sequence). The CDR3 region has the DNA TGTGCCAGCAGCTTGGCTGAGGGGCTTTACAATGAGCAGTTCTTC. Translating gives CASSLAEGLYNEQFF. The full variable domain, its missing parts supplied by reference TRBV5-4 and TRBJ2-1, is ETGVTQSPTHLIKTRGQQVTLRCSSQSGHNTVSWYQQALGQGPQFIFQYYREEENGRGNFPPRFSGLQFPNYSSELNVNALELDDSALYLCASSLAEGLYNEQFFGPGTRLTVL.

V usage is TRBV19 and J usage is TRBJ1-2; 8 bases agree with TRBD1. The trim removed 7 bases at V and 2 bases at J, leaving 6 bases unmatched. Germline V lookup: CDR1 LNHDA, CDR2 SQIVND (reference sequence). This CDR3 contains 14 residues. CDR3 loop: CASNDPGGNYGYTF. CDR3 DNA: TGTGCCAGTAACGATCCAGGGGGCAACTATGGCTACACCTTC.

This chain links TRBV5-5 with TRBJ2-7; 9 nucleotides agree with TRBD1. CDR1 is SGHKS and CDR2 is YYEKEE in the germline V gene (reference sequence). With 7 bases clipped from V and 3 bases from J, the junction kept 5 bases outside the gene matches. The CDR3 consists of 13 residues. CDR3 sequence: CASGRDRVYEQYF. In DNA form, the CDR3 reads TGTGCCAGCGGACGGGACAGGGTCTACGAGCAGTACTTC.

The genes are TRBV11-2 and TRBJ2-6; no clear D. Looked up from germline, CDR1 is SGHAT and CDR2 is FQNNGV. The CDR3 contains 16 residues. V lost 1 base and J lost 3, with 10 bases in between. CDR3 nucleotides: TGTGCCAGCAGCTTAGCGGGTATGGTTGGGGCCAACGTCCTGACTTTC. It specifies CASSLAGMVGANVLTF. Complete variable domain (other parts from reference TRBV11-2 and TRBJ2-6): EAGVAQSPRYKIIEKRQSVAFWCNPISGHATLYWYQQILGQGPKLLIQFQNNGVVDDSQLPKDRFSAERLKGVDSTLKIQPAKLEDSAVYLCASSLAGMVGANVLTFGAGSRLTVL.

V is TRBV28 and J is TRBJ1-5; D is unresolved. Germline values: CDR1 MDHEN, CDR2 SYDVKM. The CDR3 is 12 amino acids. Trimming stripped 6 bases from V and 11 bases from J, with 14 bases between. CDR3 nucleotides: TGTGCCAGCAGCGCTAAGAGCCGGTCCCAGCATTTT. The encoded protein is CASSAKSRSQHF.

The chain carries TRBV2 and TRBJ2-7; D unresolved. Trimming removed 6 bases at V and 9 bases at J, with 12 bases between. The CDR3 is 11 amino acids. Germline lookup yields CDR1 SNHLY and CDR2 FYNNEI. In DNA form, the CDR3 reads TGTGCCAGCAGCCGATATGTAGGGCAGTACTTC. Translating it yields CASSRYVGQYF.

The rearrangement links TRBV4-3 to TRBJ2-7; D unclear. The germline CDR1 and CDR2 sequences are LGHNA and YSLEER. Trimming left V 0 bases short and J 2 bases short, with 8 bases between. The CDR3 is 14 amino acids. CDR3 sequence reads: CASSQEKGTYEQYF. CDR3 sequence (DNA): TGCGCCAGCAGCCAAGAAAAGGGAACCTACGAGCAGTACTTC.

This chain's CDR3 is CASSVAPSGRGDEQFF. The CDR3 DNA follows: TGTGCCAGCAGCGTAGCCCCTAGCGGGAGGGGGGATGAGCAGTTCTTC. The J gene is TRBJ2-1, the V gene TRBV9, with 12 positions matching TRBD2. V was clipped by 0 bases and J by 8 bases; unmatched bases: 6. The germline V gene has CDR1 SGDLS and CDR2 YYNGEE. The CDR3 spans 16 residues.

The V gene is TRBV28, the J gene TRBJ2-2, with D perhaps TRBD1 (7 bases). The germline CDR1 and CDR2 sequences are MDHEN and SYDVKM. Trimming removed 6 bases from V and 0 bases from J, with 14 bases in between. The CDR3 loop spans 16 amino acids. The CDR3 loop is CASREGAGANTGELFF. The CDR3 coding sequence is TGTGCCAGCAGGGAGGGGGCAGGGGCGAACACCGGGGAGCTGTTTTTT.

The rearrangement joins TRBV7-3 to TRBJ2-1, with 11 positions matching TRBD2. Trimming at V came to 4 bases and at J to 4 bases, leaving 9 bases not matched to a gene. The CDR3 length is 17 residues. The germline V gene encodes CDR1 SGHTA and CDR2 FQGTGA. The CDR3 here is CASSSFTRTSGYNEQFF. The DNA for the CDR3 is TGTGCCAGCAGCTCCTTCACGCGGACTAGCGGGTACAATGAGCAGTTCTTC.

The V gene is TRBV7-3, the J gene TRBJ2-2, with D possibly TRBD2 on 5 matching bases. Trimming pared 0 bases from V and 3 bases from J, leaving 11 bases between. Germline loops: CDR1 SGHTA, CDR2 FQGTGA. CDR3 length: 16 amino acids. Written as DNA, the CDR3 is TGTGCCAGCAGCTTAACGGGAGTTGGGGACACCGGGGAGCTGTTTTTT. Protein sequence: CASSLTGVGDTGELFF.

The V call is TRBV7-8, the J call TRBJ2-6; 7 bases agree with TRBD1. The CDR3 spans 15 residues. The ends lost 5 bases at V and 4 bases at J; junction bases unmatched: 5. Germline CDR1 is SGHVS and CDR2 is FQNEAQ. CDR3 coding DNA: TGTGCCAGCAGCCCCGGGACAGTCGGGGCCAACGTCCTGACTTTC. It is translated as CASSPGTVGANVLTF.

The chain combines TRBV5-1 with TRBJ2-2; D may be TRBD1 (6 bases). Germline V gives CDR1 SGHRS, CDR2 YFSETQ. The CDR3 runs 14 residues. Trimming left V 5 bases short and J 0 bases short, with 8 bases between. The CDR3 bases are TGCGCCAGCAGGGACAGTGCGAACACCGGGGAGCTGTTTTTT. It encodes CASRDSANTGELFF.

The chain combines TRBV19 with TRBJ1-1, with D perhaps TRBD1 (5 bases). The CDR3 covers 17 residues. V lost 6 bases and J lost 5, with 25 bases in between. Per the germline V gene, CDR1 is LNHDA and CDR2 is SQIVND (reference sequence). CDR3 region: CASSRDGWGGLATEAFF. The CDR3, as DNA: TGTGCCAGTAGCCGGGACGGCTGGGGTGGTTTGGCTACTGAAGCTTTCTTT.

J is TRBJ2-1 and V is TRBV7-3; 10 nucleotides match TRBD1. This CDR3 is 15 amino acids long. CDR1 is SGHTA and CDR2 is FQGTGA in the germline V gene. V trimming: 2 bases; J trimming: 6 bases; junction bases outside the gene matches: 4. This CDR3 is CASSLSGTGANEQFF. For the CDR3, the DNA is TGTGCCAGCAGCTTATCTGGGACAGGGGCCAATGAGCAGTTCTTC. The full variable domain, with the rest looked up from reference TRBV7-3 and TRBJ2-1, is GAGVSQTPSNKVTEKGKYVELRCDPISGHTALYWYRQSLGQGPEFLIYFQGTGAADDSGLPNDRFFAVRPEGSVSTLKIQRTERGDSAVYLCASSLSGTGANEQFFGPGTRLTVL.

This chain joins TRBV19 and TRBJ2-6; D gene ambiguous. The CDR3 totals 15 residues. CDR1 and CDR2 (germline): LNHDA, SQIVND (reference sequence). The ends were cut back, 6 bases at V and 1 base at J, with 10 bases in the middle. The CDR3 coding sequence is TGTGCCAGTAGGGCAGGCAGTTCTGGGGCCAACGTCCTGACTTTC. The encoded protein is CASRAGSSGANVLTF.

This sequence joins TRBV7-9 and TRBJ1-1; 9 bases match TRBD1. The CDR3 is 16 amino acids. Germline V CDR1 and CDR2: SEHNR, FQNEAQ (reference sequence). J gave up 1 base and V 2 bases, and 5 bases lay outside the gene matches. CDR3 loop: CASSLRAQGANTEAFF. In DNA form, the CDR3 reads TGTGCCAGCAGCTTAAGGGCACAGGGGGCGAACACTGAAGCTTTCTTT.